This is a list of T cell receptor beta chains from one sample in a study of synovial regulatory T cells in juvenile arthritis. Assay: immunoSEQ multiplex PCR; the TCRdb copy retains only in-frame clones and omits some. Seen in this sample are 9,500 to 10,000 clones; the ten most common clones hold roughly 1.9%. Material: Treg cells from blood. These receptors were taken from a donor aged 2-35 years with juvenile idiopathic arthritis. The CDR3 runs from the conserved cysteine through the conserved F or W. Clone size is stated in some rows and not others, as once, few, many or a class when expanded.

13 TRBJ2-7 - TRBV30 CAWSYRRVHEQYF
12 TRBJ1-2 - TRBV2 CASTRDYYGYTF
15 TRBJ1-2 - TRBV5-4 CASSRMTGGVSGYTF
13 TRBJ2-2 - TRBV29-1 CSVSSGGTGELFF
15 TRBJ2-1 - TRBV5-4 CASSQGVVSLNEQFF
14 TRBJ2-2 - TRBV10-2 CAGTGGPNTGELFF
13 TRBJ2-1 - TRBV5-6 CASSYINQNEQFF
14 TRBJ2-5 - TRBV7-9 CASSPGQFQETQYF
18 TRBJ1-4 - TRBV4-1 CASSQDFLETGSNEKLFF
15 TRBJ2-3 - TRBV7-9 CASSLGEGNTDTQYF
14 TRBJ1-5 - TRBV18 CASSRGYSNQPQHF
16 TRBJ1-1 - TRBV7-8 CASSLVWGSMNTEAFF
13 TRBJ1-1 - TRBV19 CASKDGGWTEAFF
15 TRBJ1-2 medium-sized TRBV4-3 CASSPLIGDPYGYTF
14 TRBJ2-2 - TRBV9 CASSVRAGPGELFF
16 TRBJ1-2 - TRBV9 CASSLPSLDSHYGYTF
13 TRBJ1-3 - TRBV29-1 CSVEVPDRNTIYF
13 TRBJ1-2 - TRBV18 CASSPDIPYGYTF
21 TRBJ2-1 - TRBV10-3 CAISVSSGLAGGTSSYNEQFF
14 TRBJ1-2 - TRBV30 CAWSVPIAGHGYTF
17 TRBJ2-3 - TRBV7-9 CASSLAGGLAGTDTQYF
15 TRBJ1-6 medium-sized TRBV4-3 CASSQDTRPISPLHF
14 TRBJ2-5 - TRBV19 CASSRGQGAYEQYF
15 TRBJ1-1 - TRBV5-6 CASSLGQLSNTEAFF
15 TRBJ2-1 - TRBV30 CAWSRGGGLHNEQFF